This passage covers 7 T cell receptor beta chains from one sample sequenced in a study of T cells expressing NK-cell markers. TCRdb reprocessed the 5' RACE reads, with one entry per CDR3 protein and no DNA. This sample's table reports about 400,000 distinct CDR3 sequences. The sample taken for sequencing was blood T cells: a sorted CD56 or NKG2C T cell subset, CD4+ or CD8+ T cells, or bulk PBMC T cells (not recorded which). The receptors stem from a woman aged 50 to 60 in good health.

This chain connects TRBV12-3 or TRBV12-4 to TRBJ2-2; the D gene TCRdb calls, TRBD1, cannot be checked with no DNA. This CDR3 region has 15 residues. The CDR3: CASSFGQVNTGELFF.

The chain carries TRBV5-5 and TRBJ2-1; the D call of TRBD1 rests on TCRdb alone, since no DNA is present to check it. CDR1 SGHKS and CDR2 YYEKEE come from the germline V gene (reference sequence). The CDR3 has 17 amino acids. The CDR3 protein is CASSPFDRKSSYNEQFF.

The chain joins TRBV11-2 to TRBJ2-7; TCRdb calls TRBD1, which cannot be checked without DNA. Germline-derived CDR1 and CDR2 are SGHAT and FQNNGV. The CDR3 runs 15 residues. This chain's CDR3 is CASQSRDRVPYEQYF.

V and J are TRBV7-8 and TRBJ1-5; the TCRdb D gene call, TRBD1, has no DNA to confirm it. Germline CDR1 is SGHVS and CDR2 is FQNEAQ. The length of the CDR3 is 14 residues. CDR3 loop: CASSASGSNQPQHF.

The rearrangement uses TRBV12-3 or TRBV12-4 and TRBJ2-1. The CDR3 contains 13 residues. The CDR3 loop is CATESRSRGEQFF.

The V gene is TRBV3-1, the J gene TRBJ1-1. CDR3 length equals 13 residues. Germline assignment: CDR1 LGHDT and CDR2 YNNKEL (reference sequence). The CDR3 is CASSPSGNTEAFF.

This chain links TRBV20-1 with TRBJ1-1; absent DNA, TCRdb's TRBD1 call cannot be checked. The germline V gene has CDR1 DFQATT and CDR2 SNEGSKA (reference sequence). The CDR3 sequence is 12 residues long. CDR3 in amino acids: CSASQLGIEAFF.